This TCR beta chain is drawn from a study of blood T cell repertoires in COVID-19. Across the study: T cells, B-cell-depleted T cells, or PBMCs provided the cDNA or gDNA that served as material.

Per germline, CDR1 SGHRS and CDR2 YFSETQ. V lost 8 bases and J lost 3; bases outside the gene matches: 4. The CDR3 has 12 residues. Clones were sequenced by immunoSEQ multiplex PCR, and TCRdb holds only the in-frame ones, with some missing. Among about 180,000 clones, approximately 80% were seen once, and the ten largest hold roughly 7.1%. The specimen sequenced was peripheral blood. The source of this sequence is a human donor in a cohort sampled during active COVID-19. The gene calls are TRBV5-1 and TRBJ2-7; 8 positions agree with TRBD1. The CDR3 DNA reads TGCGCCAGTGGACAGGGCCGCTACGAGCAGTACTTC. Its protein is CASGQGRYEQYF.